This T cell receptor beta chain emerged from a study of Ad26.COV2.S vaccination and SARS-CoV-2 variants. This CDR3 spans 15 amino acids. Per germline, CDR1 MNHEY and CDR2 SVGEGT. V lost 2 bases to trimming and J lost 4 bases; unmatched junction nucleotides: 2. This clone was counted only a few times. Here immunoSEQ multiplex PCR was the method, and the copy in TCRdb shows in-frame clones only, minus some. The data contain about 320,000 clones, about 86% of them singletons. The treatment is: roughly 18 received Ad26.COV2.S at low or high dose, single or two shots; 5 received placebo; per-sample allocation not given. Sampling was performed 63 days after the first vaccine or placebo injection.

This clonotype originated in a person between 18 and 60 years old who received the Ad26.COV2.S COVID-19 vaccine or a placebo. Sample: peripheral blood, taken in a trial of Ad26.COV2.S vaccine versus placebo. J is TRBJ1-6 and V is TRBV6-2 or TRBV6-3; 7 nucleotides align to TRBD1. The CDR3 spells CASSYGQAYNSPLHF. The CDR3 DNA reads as TGTGCCAGCAGTTACGGACAGGCTTATAATTCACCCCTCCACTTT.